This T cell receptor beta chain is from a study of T cell responses to AZD1222 COVID-19 vaccine. Study details: Pooled in the analysis were second doses at about 4 or about 12 weeks. Study-wide results and limits: Among the donors, most were white British and more were female, and clonal diversity was possibly underestimated.

About this clone: The antigen is undetermined.

Germline assignment: CDR1 SEHNR and CDR2 FQNEAQ (reference sequence). CDR3 length: 14 residues. The V segment lost 3 bases and the J segment 10 bases; nucleotides outside the gene matches: 6. Libraries were prepared by immunoSEQ multiplex PCR; TCRdb keeps only in-frame clonotypes and omits some of them. The data hold 180,000 or so clones, with just over 90% observed a single time. The chain joins TRBV7-9 to TRBJ2-2; the match to TRBD2 covers 9 bases. This receptor was obtained from an adult in good health. The starting material was peripheral blood, obtained on day 0 of AZD1222 vaccination. The DNA for the CDR3 is TGTGCCAGCAGCTTTAGCGGGAGTCTCGTGGAGCTGTTTTTT. Translated, it gives CASSFSGSLVELFF.